This paragraph reports one T cell receptor beta chain. Its antigen is not known. Sequencing used immunoSEQ multiplex PCR; TCRdb keeps in-frame clones, though not all of them. The sample records approximately 14,000 clones, roughly 72% being singletons. The study gave focal radiation plus ipilimumab CTLA-4 blockade to patients with chemo-refractory metastatic non-small-cell lung cancer. This sample stems from a study of radiotherapy plus CTLA-4 blockade in lung cancer. General study results and limits: Blood TCR clones of tumor origin expanded after radiotherapy plus ipilimumab. Early clone dynamics of blood T cells, plus interferon-beta, reportedly predicted response best.

With 6 bases removed from V and 1 base from J, the gap between germline ends came to 9 bases. In germline, CDR1 is SGHAT, CDR2 FQNNGV. This CDR3 has 13 amino acids. The receptor's source is a human donor with non-small cell lung cancer whose response to radiotherapy plus ipilimumab could not be evaluated. The sequencing here drew on peripheral blood, taken from a patient treated with radiotherapy plus ipilimumab. The rearrangement joins TRBV11-2 to TRBJ1-2; maybe TRBD1 (6 bases). CDR3 sequence (DNA): TGTGCCAGCAGTAAGGGGGATAACTATGGCTACACCTTC. Translated, it gives CASSKGDNYGYTF.